Below, one TCR beta chain is given with its context. What it binds is not known. These data are taken from a study of cytomegalovirus exposure and HLA in healthy donors. Study-wide context: Early release data held 85 million or so unique TCRs from HLA-typed donors. Whole-study results and caveats: There were some public TCRs occurring in many donors, but most TCR sequences were rare. In vitro work confirmed that a few CMV-associated chains recognize CMV antigens. An apparent linkage of common viral pathogens to several of the most significant clusters emerged in a later analysis.

The germline V gene encodes CDR1 WNHNN and CDR2 SYGVQD (reference sequence). After removal of 5 bases from V and 3 bases from J, the junction contained 0 bases not matched to a gene. This CDR3 is built from 13 residues. PCR was performed using 60 Vbeta and 13 Jbeta primers. The data were produced by immunoSEQ multiplex PCR, yet TCRdb's version contains in-frame clones alone and is incomplete. The sample shows about 98,000 clones, about 81% of them seen only once. Sequenced input: PBMCs. The rearrangement joins TRBV10-1 to TRBJ2-2, with 7 bases matching TRBD1. The sequence derives from a man aged 40-50 years in good health and CMV-seronegative. Here the CDR3 reads CASSTGDTGELFF. In DNA form, the CDR3 reads TGCGCCAGCAGTACAGGGGACACCGGGGAGCTGTTTTTT.